Presented here are 25 T cell receptor beta chains from one specimen sequenced in a study of blood T cell repertoires in COVID-19. Sequenced by immunoSEQ multiplex PCR; TCRdb stores in-frame clones only, minus some. The data contain around 190,000 clones, roughly 80% of them seen just once; the ten biggest clones take up about 11%. Material: peripheral blood. The receptors derive from a woman aged 40-49 years with COVID-19, enrolled during active disease.

This clone has more than one count but fewer than ten. The chain employs TRBV6-4 and TRBJ2-6, with 7 bases lining up with TRBD1. CDR3 length: 16 residues. V shed 6 bases and J 0 bases; nucleotides not matched to a gene: 5. Germline V lookup: CDR1 MRHNA, CDR2 SNTAGT. The CDR3 region has the DNA TGTGCCAGCAGCCCTCAGGGGGACTCTGGGGCCAACGTCCTGACTTTC. Translated: CASSPQGDSGANVLTF.

V is TRBV15 and J is TRBJ2-2; 9 nucleotides line up with TRBD1. CDR1 and CDR2 (germline): LNHNV, YYDKDF (reference sequence). The CDR3 consists of 15 residues. V lost 6 bases and J lost 7; bases outside the gene matches: 9. CDR3 protein: CATSPTGGPGGELFF. The CDR3 DNA follows: TGTGCCACCAGTCCTACAGGGGGCCCGGGCGGGGAGCTGTTTTTT.

This CDR3 reads CASSLSRGTSGNTIYF. Written as DNA, the CDR3 is TGTGCCAGCAGCTTAAGTCGGGGAACGTCTGGAAACACCATATATTTT. This chain joins TRBV7-2 and TRBJ1-3; the D is unclear. The CDR3 is 16 residues long. The germline V gene has CDR1 SGHTA and CDR2 FQGNSA. The V end lost 2 bases, the J end lost 1 base, and 12 bases lay between the germline ends.

This chain connects TRBV18 to TRBJ1-2; tentatively, D is TRBD1 (5 bases). The CDR3 runs 15 residues. Germline CDR1 and CDR2: KGHSH and LQKENI. The germline V and J ends were trimmed by 2 bases and 0 bases, with 10 bases remaining between them. CDR3 nucleotides: TGTGCCAGCTCACCATCGACAGCAGCTAACTATGGCTACACCTTC. Encoded protein: CASSPSTAANYGYTF.

V usage is TRBV5-1 and J usage is TRBJ1-1, with 7 bases identical to TRBD1. The ends lost 0 bases at V and 1 base at J; junction bases unmatched: 3. This CDR3 has 15 residues. The V gene's germline CDR1 is SGHRS and CDR2 YFSETQ. Here the CDR3 DNA reads TGCGCCAGCAGCTTGGGAGGGGGCAGGAACACTGAAGCTTTCTTT. Its translation is CASSLGGGRNTEAFF.

The CDR3 spells CSALEGGYEQYF. In DNA form, the CDR3 reads TGCAGCGCACTAGAGGGAGGGTACGAGCAGTACTTC. The chain links TRBV29-1 to TRBJ2-7; 7 nucleotides line up with TRBD2. J was trimmed by 4 bases and V by 7 bases; bases with no gene match: 7. The CDR3 covers 12 residues. Germline V lookup: CDR1 SQVTM, CDR2 ANQGSEA.

By share of the sample, this clone is large. V is TRBV6-2 or TRBV6-3 and J is TRBJ1-6, with a possible D match to TRBD1 (6 bases). The V gene's germline CDR1 is MNHEY and CDR2 SVGEGT. The CDR3 has 16 residues. With 2 bases removed from V and 10 bases from J, the gap between germline ends came to 18 bases. The CDR3 DNA sequence: TGTGCCAGCAGTTACGACGAGGGCGGGGGCTACTCACCCCTCCACTTT. Translation gives CASSYDEGGGYSPLHF.

This sequence joins TRBV3-1 (or the pseudogene TRBV3-2) and TRBJ2-5; TRBD2 agrees at 8 bases. V shed 3 bases and J 3 bases; nucleotides not matched to a gene: 6. The CDR3 is 15 amino acids. From germline, CDR1 is LGHDT and CDR2 YNNKEL (reference sequence). The CDR3 loop is CASSHRGTRKETQYF. In DNA form, the CDR3 reads TGTGCCAGCAGCCACAGAGGGACTAGGAAAGAGACCCAGTACTTC.

With regard to this clone: The junction differs from germline at one of its ends, possibly a read error. The gene calls are TRBV7-3 and TRBJ2-2, with 8 bases that match TRBD1. Germline CDR1 and CDR2: SGHTA and FQGTGA. The CDR3 has 15 residues. As DNA, the CDR3 is TGTGCCAGCAGGTTAACAGGGGGGAACACCGGGGAGCTGTTTTTT. Encoded protein: CASRLTGGNTGELFF.

This clone has only a few counts. For the CDR3, the DNA is TGTGCCAGCAGTTGGGGAGGGTCGAACACTGAAGCTTTCTTT. Its translation is CASSWGGSNTEAFF. The chain carries TRBV27 and TRBJ1-1; no firm D call. V shed 4 bases and J shed 1 base, with 10 bases lying between them. The V gene's germline CDR1 is MNHEY and CDR2 SMNVEV (reference sequence). The length of the CDR3 is 14 residues.

This clone was counted a few times. The chain combines TRBV19 with TRBJ1-1; 9 bases map to TRBD1. The CDR3 contains 16 residues. CDR1 LNHDA and CDR2 SQIVND come from the germline V gene (reference sequence). The trim removed 5 bases at V and 6 bases at J, leaving 13 bases unmatched. The CDR3 here is CASSSPGQGYFAEAFF. The CDR3 region has the DNA TGTGCCAGTAGTTCGCCAGGACAGGGGTATTTCGCTGAAGCTTTCTTT. Looking up the rest from reference TRBV19 and TRBJ1-1 gives the full variable domain: DGGITQSPKYLFRKEGQNVTLSCEQNLNHDAMYWYRQDPGQGLRLIYYSQIVNDFQKGDIAEGYSVSREKKESFPLTVTSAQKNPTAFYLCASSSPGQGYFAEAFFGQGTRLTVV.

The CDR3 loop is CASSVAAGYYEQYF. In nucleotides, the CDR3 is TGTGCCAGCAGCGTAGCAGCGGGGTACTACGAGCAGTACTTC. This sequence joins TRBV9 and TRBJ2-7; 7 bases match TRBD2. The germline V gene has CDR1 SGDLS and CDR2 YYNGEE. The V segment lost 0 bases and the J segment 3 bases; nucleotides outside the gene matches: 3. The CDR3 consists of 14 residues.

Comment on this clone: The junction departs from germline at one end; a sequencing error may be responsible. Other DNA variants within this sample encode the same CDR3. The chain combines TRBV2 with TRBJ1-2; 9 bases fit TRBD1. The length of the CDR3 is 15 residues. Germline-derived CDR1 and CDR2 are SNHLY and FYNNEI. This CDR3 is CARQTGGIGVDGYTF. CDR3 nucleotides: TGTGCCCGACAGACAGGGGGGATAGGTGTAGATGGCTATACCTTC.

V and J are TRBV18 and TRBJ2-5; the D gene is possibly TRBD1 (6 bases). The CDR3 is 13 residues long. The V and J ends lost 4 bases and 1 base respectively, with 7 bases between them. Germline V gene data show CDR1 as KGHSH and CDR2 as LQKENI. The CDR3 DNA reads as TGTGCCAGCTCACAGGGGGTCCAAGAGACCCAGTACTTC. The encoded protein is CASSQGVQETQYF.

This clone was detected once. This chain connects TRBV7-2 to TRBJ2-1; D possibly corresponds to TRBD2 (5 bases). The germline gives CDR1 SGHTA, CDR2 FQGNSA. This CDR3 is 14 amino acids long. V lost 2 bases, J lost 5 bases, and 10 bases lay in between. The CDR3 is CASSLNSADNEQFF. In DNA, the CDR3 is TGTGCCAGCAGCTTAAACTCAGCGGACAATGAGCAGTTCTTC.

V and J are TRBV30 and TRBJ2-5; 11 nucleotides align to TRBD2. This CDR3 is 17 amino acids long. V was clipped by 2 bases and J by 4 bases; unmatched bases: 12. Per germline, CDR1 GTSNPN and CDR2 SVGIG (reference sequence). The CDR3 DNA sequence: TGTGCCTGGAGTTGGCTAGCGGGGGGCCACGGGCTAGAGACCCAGTACTTC. Translation gives CAWSWLAGGHGLETQYF.

Written as DNA, the CDR3 is TGTGCCAGCAGACCTCCGGGGAACACCGGGGAGCTGTTTTTT. It is translated as CASRPPGNTGELFF. The chain is built from TRBV6-4 and TRBJ2-2, with D hard to call. Germline V gene data show CDR1 as MRHNA and CDR2 as SNTAGT. This CDR3 region has 14 residues. Trimming took off 6 bases at V and 1 base at J, with 9 bases between the two ends.

The table lists this clone with a few counts. A read error may produce the germline difference seen at one junction end. The rearrangement uses TRBV9 and TRBJ2-1; D uncertain. The CDR3 extends over 14 amino acids. Looked up from germline, CDR1 is SGDLS and CDR2 is YYNGEE. The DNA of the CDR3 is TGTGCCAGCAGCGGACTCGGCTCCCACAATGAGCAGTTCTTC. Translating gives CASSGLGSHNEQFF. Full variable domain (missing parts from reference TRBV9 and TRBJ2-1): DSGVTQTPKHLITATGQRVTLRCSPRSGDLSVYWYQQSLDQGLQFLIQYYNGEERAKGNILERFSAQQFPDLHSELNLSSLELGDSALYFCASSGLGSHNEQFFGPGTRLTVL.

The CDR3 spells CASSQSGVETQYF. The CDR3 bases are TGTGCCAGCAGCCAAAGCGGGGTAGAGACCCAGTACTTC. The rearrangement links TRBV6-5 to TRBJ2-5; 7 nucleotides match TRBD2. The ends lost 6 bases at V and 4 bases at J; junction bases unmatched: 5. The CDR3 runs 13 residues. Germline V gene sequence: CDR1 MNHEY, CDR2 SVGAGI.

V and J are TRBV5-4 and TRBJ2-5; maybe TRBD1 (6 bases). Trimming left V 5 bases short and J 4 bases short, with 18 bases between. The CDR3 length is 15 residues. CDR1 SGHNT and CDR2 YYREEE come from the germline V gene (reference sequence). CDR3 DNA: TGTGCCAGCAGTCTCTCGGGCAGGGGCCGAGAGACCCAGTACTTC. This translates into CASSLSGRGRETQYF.

The rearrangement uses TRBV7-9 and TRBJ1-5; the D gene is possibly TRBD1 (5 bases). V lost 1 base, J lost 1 base, and 8 bases lay in between. Germline V gene lookup returns CDR1 SEHNR and CDR2 FQNEAQ (reference sequence). The CDR3 sequence is 15 residues long. CDR3 in amino acids: CASSLEGSSNQPQHF. The CDR3 nucleotides read TGTGCCAGCAGCTTAGAGGGGTCCAGCAATCAGCCCCAGCATTTT.

This rearrangement joins TRBV2 to TRBJ1-5, with TRBD1 identical over 7 bases. The CDR3 loop spans 14 amino acids. The trim removed 1 base at V and 5 bases at J, leaving 2 bases unmatched. Germline assignment: CDR1 SNHLY and CDR2 FYNNEI. In DNA, the CDR3 is TGTGCCAGCAGTGAAGTAAGGGGGCATCAGCCCCAGCATTTT. This codes for CASSEVRGHQPQHF.

This sequence joins TRBV5-5 and TRBJ1-5; no clear D gene. Germline V gene data show CDR1 as SGHKS and CDR2 as YYEKEE (reference sequence). CDR3 length: 15 amino acids. V was pared by 0 bases and J by 2 bases, with 9 bases between. The CDR3 nucleotides read TGTGCCAGCAGCTTGGCAGGCGGGGGCAATCAGCCCCAGCATTTT. Translating it yields CASSLAGGGNQPQHF.

This sequence joins TRBV5-1 and TRBJ1-1, with TRBD1 identical over 9 bases. Germline values: CDR1 SGHRS, CDR2 YFSETQ. The CDR3 extends over 15 amino acids. Trimming took 1 base from V and 4 from J; bases not matched to a gene: 5. The CDR3 loop reads CASSLRTGAGTEAFF. As DNA, the CDR3 is TGCGCCAGCAGCTTGAGGACAGGGGCTGGCACTGAAGCTTTCTTT.

In this sample, this clone turned up once. This chain uses TRBV6-5 with TRBJ2-5; D ambiguous. The CDR3 length is 13 residues. CDR1 and CDR2 (germline): MNHEY, SVGAGI. Trimming left V 6 bases short and J 5 bases short, with 13 bases between. Here the CDR3 DNA reads TGTGCCAGCAGCAAGTCGGGTGGGGAGACCCAGTACTTC. It yields the protein CASSKSGGETQYF.